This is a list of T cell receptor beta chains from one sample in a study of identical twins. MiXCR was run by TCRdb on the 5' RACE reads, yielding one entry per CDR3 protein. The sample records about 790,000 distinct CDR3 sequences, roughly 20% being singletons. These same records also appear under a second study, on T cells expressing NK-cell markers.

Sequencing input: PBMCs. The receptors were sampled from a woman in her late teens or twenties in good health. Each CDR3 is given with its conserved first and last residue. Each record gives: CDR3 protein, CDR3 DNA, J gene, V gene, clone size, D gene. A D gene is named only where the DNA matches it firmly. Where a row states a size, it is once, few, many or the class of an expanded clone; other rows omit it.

CDR3aa: CASSLVSSDQGGYTF
CDR3nt: TGTGCCAGCAGCTTGGTCTCGTCAGACCAAGGGGGCTACACCTTC
j_gene: TRBJ1-2
v_gene: TRBV5-4
abundance: few
d_gene: NA

CDR3aa: CASNRDVGTDTQYF
CDR3nt: TGTGCCAGCAACCGGGACGTGGGGACAGATACGCAGTATTTT
j_gene: TRBJ2-3
v_gene: TRBV7-9
abundance: few
d_gene: NA

CDR3aa: CSASKGAAKNIQYF
CDR3nt: TGCAGTGCAAGCAAGGGGGCGGCCAAAAACATTCAGTACTTC
j_gene: TRBJ2-4
v_gene: TRBV20-1
abundance: NA
d_gene: TRBD1

CDR3aa: CASSRTRNTEAFF
CDR3nt: TGTGCCAGCAGCCGTACCAGGAACACTGAAGCTTTCTTT
j_gene: TRBJ1-1
v_gene: TRBV12-3/TRBV12-4
abundance: many
d_gene: NA

CDR3aa: CASSRTGDGNQPQHF
CDR3nt: TGTGCCAGCAGCCGAACAGGGGACGGGAATCAGCCCCAGCATTTT
j_gene: TRBJ1-5
v_gene: TRBV2
abundance: few
d_gene: TRBD1

CDR3aa: CSVGPTGGVAFF
CDR3nt: TGCAGCGTTGGACCCACAGGGGGAGTAGCTTTCTTT
j_gene: TRBJ1-1
v_gene: TRBV29-1
abundance: NA
d_gene: TRBD1

CDR3aa: CASSLEGAKSYEQYF
CDR3nt: TGTGCCAGCAGTTTAGAGGGGGCGAAGTCCTACGAGCAGTACTTC
j_gene: TRBJ2-7
v_gene: TRBV12-3/TRBV12-4
abundance: NA
d_gene: TRBD1

CDR3aa: CASSTSGTAGTQYF
CDR3nt: TGTGCCAGCAGCACTAGCGGGACCGCAGGTACGCAGTATTTT
j_gene: TRBJ2-3
v_gene: TRBV6-2/TRBV6-3
abundance: NA
d_gene: TRBD2

CDR3aa: CASSASRALGPFHTSGANVLTF
CDR3nt: TGTGCCAGCAGCGCCAGCAGGGCTTTAGGACCTTTTCATACCTCTGGGGCCAACGTCCTGACTTTC
j_gene: TRBJ2-6
v_gene: TRBV9
abundance: few
d_gene: NA

CDR3aa: CASSIDRGPYNTGELFF
CDR3nt: TGTGCCAGTAGTATAGACAGGGGGCCATACAACACCGGGGAGCTGTTTTTT
j_gene: TRBJ2-2
v_gene: TRBV19
abundance: once
d_gene: TRBD1

CDR3aa: CASSRRQVNTEAFF
CDR3nt: TGTGCCAGCAGCAGACGCCAGGTGAACACTGAAGCTTTCTTT
j_gene: TRBJ1-1
v_gene: TRBV9
abundance: NA
d_gene: NA

CDR3aa: CASSVGSGGSYNEQFF
CDR3nt: TGTGCCAGCAGCGTAGGATCAGGCGGTTCCTACAATGAGCAGTTCTTC
j_gene: TRBJ2-1
v_gene: TRBV9
abundance: many
d_gene: NA

CDR3aa: CSARDQKWTEAFF
CDR3nt: TGCAGTGCTAGAGATCAGAAGTGGACTGAAGCTTTCTTT
j_gene: TRBJ1-1
v_gene: TRBV20-1
abundance: NA
d_gene: NA

CDR3aa: CSVAGSGDEQYF
CDR3nt: TGCAGCGTTGCGGGGAGTGGTGACGAGCAGTACTTC
j_gene: TRBJ2-7
v_gene: TRBV29-1
abundance: NA
d_gene: NA

CDR3aa: CVSSIHTAGTQYF
CDR3nt: TGTGTCAGCAGTATCCACACCGCGGGTACGCAGTATTTT
j_gene: TRBJ2-3
v_gene: TRBV6-1
abundance: NA
d_gene: NA

CDR3aa: CASSQEGAVTIYF
CDR3nt: TGCGCCAGCAGCCAAGAAGGGGCGGTCACCATATATTTT
j_gene: TRBJ1-3
v_gene: TRBV4-1
abundance: few
d_gene: NA

CDR3aa: CATSREARAQGAYEQYF
CDR3nt: TGTGCCACCAGCAGAGAAGCGCGGGCCCAGGGGGCCTACGAGCAGTACTTC
j_gene: TRBJ2-7
v_gene: TRBV15
abundance: few
d_gene: TRBD1

CDR3aa: CASSFPERGPYEQYF
CDR3nt: TGTGCCAGCAGCTTCCCGGAAAGGGGCCCCTACGAGCAGTACTTC
j_gene: TRBJ2-7
v_gene: TRBV7-9
abundance: NA
d_gene: NA

CDR3aa: CSVEDALAGKTGELFF
CDR3nt: TGCAGCGTTGAAGATGCACTAGCGGGAAAGACCGGGGAGCTGTTTTTT
j_gene: TRBJ2-2
v_gene: TRBV29-1
abundance: NA
d_gene: TRBD2

CDR3aa: CASSWDFGGSGTQYF
CDR3nt: TGTGCCAGCAGTTGGGACTTCGGGGGTTCCGGGACCCAGTACTTC
j_gene: TRBJ2-5
v_gene: TRBV12-3/TRBV12-4
abundance: NA
d_gene: NA

CDR3aa: CSVAQNYGYTF
CDR3nt: TGCAGCGTTGCACAGAACTATGGCTACACCTTC
j_gene: TRBJ1-2
v_gene: TRBV29-1
abundance: NA
d_gene: NA

CDR3aa: CASSLEGQGLNGYTF
CDR3nt: TGCGCCAGCAGCTTGGAAGGACAGGGGTTGAATGGCTACACCTTC
j_gene: TRBJ1-2
v_gene: TRBV5-1
abundance: few
d_gene: TRBD1

CDR3aa: CASSFETGVSPLHF
CDR3nt: TGCGCCAGCAGCTTCGAGACAGGGGTCTCACCCCTCCACTTT
j_gene: TRBJ1-6
v_gene: TRBV5-1
abundance: few
d_gene: TRBD1

CDR3aa: CSARDLGAGNTGELFF
CDR3nt: TGCAGTGCTAGAGACTTGGGAGCGGGGAACACCGGGGAGCTGTTTTTT
j_gene: TRBJ2-2
v_gene: TRBV20-1
abundance: few
d_gene: NA

CDR3aa: CSAAQSATNEKLFF
CDR3nt: TGCAGTGCCGCTCAATCAGCAACTAATGAAAAACTGTTTTTT
j_gene: TRBJ1-4
v_gene: TRBV20-1
abundance: NA
d_gene: NA

CDR3aa: CAISGGGASSPLHF
CDR3nt: TGTGCCATCAGTGGAGGAGGGGCTTCTTCCCCCCTCCACTTT
j_gene: TRBJ1-6
v_gene: TRBV10-3
abundance: few
d_gene: NA

CDR3aa: CASSEPDRANTDTQYF
CDR3nt: TGTGCCAGCAGTGAACCCGACAGGGCGAACACAGATACGCAGTATTTT
j_gene: TRBJ2-3
v_gene: TRBV25-1
abundance: few
d_gene: TRBD1

CDR3aa: CASSPPVDRPNTGELFF
CDR3nt: TGTGCCAGCAGCCCTCCCGTCGACAGACCGAACACCGGGGAGCTGTTTTTT
j_gene: TRBJ2-2
v_gene: TRBV7-2
abundance: NA
d_gene: NA

CDR3aa: CASGPGSWGSYNEQFF
CDR3nt: TGTGCCAGCGGCCCAGGGAGTTGGGGCTCCTACAATGAGCAGTTCTTC
j_gene: TRBJ2-1
v_gene: TRBV6-1
abundance: NA
d_gene: NA

CDR3aa: CSARRQTSGYGEQFF
CDR3nt: TGCAGTGCTAGACGGCAAACTAGCGGGTACGGTGAGCAGTTCTTC
j_gene: TRBJ2-1
v_gene: TRBV20-1
abundance: few
d_gene: TRBD2

CDR3aa: CASSLALAGIKTDTQYF
CDR3nt: TGTGCCAGCAGCTTAGCTCTAGCGGGGATTAAGACAGATACGCAGTATTTT
j_gene: TRBJ2-3
v_gene: TRBV7-2
abundance: few
d_gene: TRBD2

CDR3aa: CSANLNLNEQFF
CDR3nt: TGCAGTGCTAACCTGAACCTCAATGAGCAGTTCTTC
j_gene: TRBJ2-1
v_gene: TRBV20-1
abundance: few
d_gene: NA

CDR3aa: CSAIPPTSANYEQYF
CDR3nt: TGCAGTGCTATTCCTCCGACTAGCGCCAACTACGAGCAGTACTTC
j_gene: TRBJ2-7
v_gene: TRBV20-1
abundance: few
d_gene: TRBD2

CDR3aa: CASSSTGHEQFF
CDR3nt: TGTGCCAGCAGTTCCACGGGCCATGAGCAGTTCTTC
j_gene: TRBJ2-1
v_gene: TRBV6-6
abundance: few
d_gene: NA

CDR3aa: CASSRFRAGGYEQYF
CDR3nt: TGCGCCAGCAGCCGATTTAGGGCAGGGGGATACGAGCAGTACTTC
j_gene: TRBJ2-7
v_gene: TRBV4-3
abundance: NA
d_gene: TRBD1

CDR3aa: CASSLAAGAAYNEQFF
CDR3nt: TGTGCCAGCAGCTTAGCAGCGGGAGCGGCCTACAATGAGCAGTTCTTC
j_gene: TRBJ2-1
v_gene: TRBV7-2
abundance: few
d_gene: TRBD2

CDR3aa: CASSQEVFNEKLFF
CDR3nt: TGCGCCAGCAGCCAAGAAGTGTTTAATGAAAAACTGTTTTTT
j_gene: TRBJ1-4
v_gene: TRBV4-3
abundance: few
d_gene: NA

CDR3aa: CASSIQAVGGYTF
CDR3nt: TGTGCCAGCTCTATACAGGCGGTGGGGGGCTACACCTTC
j_gene: TRBJ1-2
v_gene: TRBV7-9
abundance: NA
d_gene: NA

CDR3aa: CASSLAPYTAGTQYF
CDR3nt: TGCGCCAGCAGCTTAGCGCCATATACGGCTGGTACGCAGTATTTT
j_gene: TRBJ2-3
v_gene: TRBV5-1
abundance: many
d_gene: NA

CDR3aa: CASQGVDFSYEQYF
CDR3nt: TGCGCCAGCCAAGGGGTCGATTTCTCCTACGAGCAGTACTTC
j_gene: TRBJ2-7
v_gene: TRBV10-2
abundance: many
d_gene: NA

CDR3aa: CASSYDGRLYEQYF
CDR3nt: TGTGCCAGCAGTTACGACGGGAGGTTATACGAGCAGTACTTC
j_gene: TRBJ2-7
v_gene: TRBV27
abundance: few
d_gene: TRBD2

CDR3aa: CASSLALHTQYF
CDR3nt: TGTGCCAGCAGCTTAGCGCTTCATACGCAGTATTTT
j_gene: TRBJ2-3
v_gene: TRBV7-9
abundance: NA
d_gene: NA

CDR3aa: CASSLVFETQYF
CDR3nt: TGTGCCAGCAGCTTAGTTTTTGAGACCCAGTACTTC
j_gene: TRBJ2-5
v_gene: TRBV7-6
abundance: few
d_gene: NA

CDR3aa: CAISIPGLGGTDTQYF
CDR3nt: TGTGCCATCAGTATCCCGGGACTAGGCGGCACAGATACGCAGTATTTT
j_gene: TRBJ2-3
v_gene: TRBV10-3
abundance: few
d_gene: TRBD2

CDR3aa: CASSPKAGGYNEQFF
CDR3nt: TGTGCCAGCTCACCAAAAGCGGGGGGTTACAATGAGCAGTTCTTC
j_gene: TRBJ2-1
v_gene: TRBV18
abundance: NA
d_gene: TRBD2

CDR3aa: CASSYSAVAGLQTQYF
CDR3nt: TGTGCCAGCAGTTACTCCGCGGTAGCGGGATTACAGACCCAGTACTTC
j_gene: TRBJ2-5
v_gene: TRBV6-2/TRBV6-3
abundance: NA
d_gene: TRBD2

CDR3aa: CASRKQVYSNQPQHF
CDR3nt: TGTGCCAGCAGAAAACAGGTCTATAGCAATCAGCCCCAGCATTTT
j_gene: TRBJ1-5
v_gene: TRBV12-3/TRBV12-4
abundance: NA
d_gene: NA